This TCR beta chain was documented in a study of T cells in localized non-small cell lung cancer. Notes on the study in general: Adjacent lung tissue had a median roughly 52 of the top 100 clones found in the tumor. Patients showing higher blood T cell density tended to see longer overall survival.

This CDR3 has 16 amino acids. Germline CDR1 and CDR2: SGHNT and YYREEE (reference sequence). Assay: immunoSEQ multiplex PCR; the TCRdb copy retains only in-frame clones and omits some. The sample carries about 78,000 clones, 70% to 90% recorded once. Comments on this clone: Antigen: not known. One end of the junction is discordant with germline, which a read error may explain.

The TCR was taken from a man aged 40 to 70 with stage I lung adenocarcinoma. The source was peripheral blood, collected before any cancer treatment. V usage is TRBV5-4 and J usage is TRBJ1-2; 7 bases are shared with TRBD1. CDR3 in amino acids: CASSFRQGDAGYGYTF. In nucleotides, the CDR3 is TGTGCCAGCAGCTTCCGGCAGGGGGACGCGGGCTATGGTTACACCTTC.